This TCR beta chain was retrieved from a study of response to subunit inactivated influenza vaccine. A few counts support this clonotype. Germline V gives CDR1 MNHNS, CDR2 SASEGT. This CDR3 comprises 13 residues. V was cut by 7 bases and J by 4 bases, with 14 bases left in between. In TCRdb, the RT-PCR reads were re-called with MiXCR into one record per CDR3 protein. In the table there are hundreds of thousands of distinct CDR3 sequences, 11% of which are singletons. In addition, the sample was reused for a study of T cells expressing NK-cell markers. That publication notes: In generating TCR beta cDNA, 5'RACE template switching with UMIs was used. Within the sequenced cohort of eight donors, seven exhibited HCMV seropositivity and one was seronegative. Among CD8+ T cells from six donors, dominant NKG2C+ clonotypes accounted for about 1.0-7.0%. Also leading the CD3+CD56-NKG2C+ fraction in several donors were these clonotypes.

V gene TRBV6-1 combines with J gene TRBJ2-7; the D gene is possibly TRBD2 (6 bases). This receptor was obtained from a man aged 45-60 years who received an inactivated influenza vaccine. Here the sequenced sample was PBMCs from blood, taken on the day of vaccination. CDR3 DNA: TGTGCCAGCACCCCCGGGGGTGATTACGAGCAGTACTTC. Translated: CASTPGGDYEQYF.